Given below is one TCR beta chain in context. This CDR3 has 16 residues. From germline, CDR1 is SGHTA and CDR2 FQGTGA. The V end was cut by 1 base, the J end by 3 bases, with 12 bases between. The repertoire was sequenced with immunoSEQ multiplex PCR; TCRdb's copy has only in-frame clones and lacks some. This repertoire shows over 90,000 clones, approximately 86% found once; its top ten account for more than 4.5%. The sample belongs to a study of T cell responses to AZD1222 COVID-19 vaccine. This material consisted of peripheral blood, taken on day 0 of AZD1222 vaccination. The sequence was collected from an adult in good health. The chain recombines TRBV7-3 with TRBJ2-2; D uncertain. CDR3 nucleotides: TGTGCCAGCAGCTTAAATCCGGCTCAACACACCGGGGAGCTGTTTTTT. It specifies CASSLNPAQHTGELFF. Full variable domain (outside the CDR3, taken from reference TRBV7-3 and TRBJ2-2): GAGVSQTPSNKVTEKGKYVELRCDPISGHTALYWYRQSLGQGPEFLIYFQGTGAADDSGLPNDRFFAVRPEGSVSTLKIQRTERGDSAVYLCASSLNPAQHTGELFFGEGSRLTVL.